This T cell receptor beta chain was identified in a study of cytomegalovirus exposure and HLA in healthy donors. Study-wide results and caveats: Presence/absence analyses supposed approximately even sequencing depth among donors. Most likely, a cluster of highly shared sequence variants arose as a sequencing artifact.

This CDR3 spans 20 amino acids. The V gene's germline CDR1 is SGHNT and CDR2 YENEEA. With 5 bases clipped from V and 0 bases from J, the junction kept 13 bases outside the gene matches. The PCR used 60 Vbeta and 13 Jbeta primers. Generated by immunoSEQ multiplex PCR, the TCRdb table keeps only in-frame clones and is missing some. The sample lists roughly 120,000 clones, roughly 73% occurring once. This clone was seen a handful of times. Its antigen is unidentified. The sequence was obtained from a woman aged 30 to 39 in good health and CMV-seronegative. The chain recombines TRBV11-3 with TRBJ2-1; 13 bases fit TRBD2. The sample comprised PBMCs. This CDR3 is CASSPGTGLAGARSYNEQFF. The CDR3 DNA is TGTGCCAGCAGCCCAGGGACTGGACTAGCGGGGGCCCGCTCCTACAATGAGCAGTTCTTC.